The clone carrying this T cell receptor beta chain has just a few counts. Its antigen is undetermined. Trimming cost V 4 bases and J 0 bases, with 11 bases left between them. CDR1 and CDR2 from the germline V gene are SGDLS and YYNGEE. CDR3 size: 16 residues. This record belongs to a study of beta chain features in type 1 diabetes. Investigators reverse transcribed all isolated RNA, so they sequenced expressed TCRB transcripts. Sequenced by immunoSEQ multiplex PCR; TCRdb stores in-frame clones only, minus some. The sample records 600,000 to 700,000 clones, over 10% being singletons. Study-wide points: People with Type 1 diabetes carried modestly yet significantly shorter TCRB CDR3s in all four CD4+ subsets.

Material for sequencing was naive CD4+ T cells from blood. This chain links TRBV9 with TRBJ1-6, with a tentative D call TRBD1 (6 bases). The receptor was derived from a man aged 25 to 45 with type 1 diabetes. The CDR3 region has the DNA TGTGCCAGCAGCTCCGGACAGACCTCCTATAATTCACCCCTCCACTTT. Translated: CASSSGQTSYNSPLHF.